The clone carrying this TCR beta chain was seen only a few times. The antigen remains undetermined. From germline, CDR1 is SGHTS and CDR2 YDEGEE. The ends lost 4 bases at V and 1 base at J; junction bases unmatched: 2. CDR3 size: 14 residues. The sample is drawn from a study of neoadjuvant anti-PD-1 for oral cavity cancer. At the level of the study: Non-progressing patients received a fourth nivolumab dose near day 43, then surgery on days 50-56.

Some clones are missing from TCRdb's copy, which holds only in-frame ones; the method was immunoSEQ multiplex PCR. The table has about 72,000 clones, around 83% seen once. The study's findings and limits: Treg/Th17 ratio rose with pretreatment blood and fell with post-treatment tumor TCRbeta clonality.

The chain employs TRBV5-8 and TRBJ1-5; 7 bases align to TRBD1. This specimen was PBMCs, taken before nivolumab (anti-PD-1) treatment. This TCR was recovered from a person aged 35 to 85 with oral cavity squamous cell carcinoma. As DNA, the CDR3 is TGTGCCAGCAGCCAGACAGGGAGCAATCAGCCCCAGCATTTT. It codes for CASSQTGSNQPQHF. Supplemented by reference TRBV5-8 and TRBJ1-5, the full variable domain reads EAGVTQSPTHLIKTRGQQATLRCSPISGHTSVYWYQQALGLGLQFLLWYDEGEERNRGNFPPRFSGRQFPNYSSELNVNALELEDSALYLCASSQTGSNQPQHFGDGTRLSIL.